These 3 T cell receptor beta chains originate from one sample sequenced in a study of CD8 T cells in Susac syndrome. RNA in amounts of roughly 0.5 to 1 ug was reverse transcribed with random hexamers. Via MiXCR, TCRdb re-called the immunoSEQ multiplex PCR reads, giving one row per CDR3 protein. This repertoire shows 150,000 to 180,000 distinct CDR3 sequences, 95% to 96% found once; its top ten account for under 0.15%. Specimen: CD8+ T cells from PBMCs. Source of these receptors: a human donor with multiple sclerosis.

This clonotype was counted once. The chain uses TRBV6-5 and TRBJ1-1; D gene unclear. CDR1 MNHEY and CDR2 SVGAGI come from the germline V gene. The CDR3 runs to 14 residues. V lost 0 bases, J lost 1 base, and 6 bases lay in between. The CDR3 sequence: CASSYSNANTEAFF. For the CDR3, the DNA is TGTGCCAGCAGTTACTCGAATGCGAACACTGAAGCTTTCTTT.

This sequence joins TRBV10-3 and TRBJ2-2; 9 positions match TRBD2. The length of the CDR3 is 13 residues. CDR1 and CDR2 (germline): ENHRY, SYGVKD. After removal of 7 bases from V and 7 bases from J, the junction contained 4 bases not matched to a gene. The CDR3, as DNA: TGTGCCATCACTAGCGGGGAAGGCGGGGAGCTGTTTTTT. Residues: CAITSGEGGELFF.

The rearrangement uses TRBV6-5 and TRBJ2-1; D not resolved. This CDR3 region has 15 residues. The V gene's germline CDR1 is MNHEY and CDR2 SVGAGI. Trimming cost V 5 bases and J 8 bases, with 19 bases left between them. Written as DNA, the CDR3 is TGTGCCAGCAGTCTAGGACGTATACTCGGCGATGAGCAGTTCTTC. This sequence encodes CASSLGRILGDEQFF.